These 25 T cell receptor beta chains share one sample of origin, sequenced in a study of T-cell memory formation after mild COVID-19 (dated by TCRdb to the early 2020s). The method was 5' RACE. Data came from an Illumina NovaSeq 6000. The public reads were reprocessed in TCRdb via fastp at Q25 and MiXCR, keeping in-frame beta chains. Every distinct CDR3 protein forms one entry, paired with its most common genes and DNA. Recorded for this sample are over 120,000 distinct CDR3 sequences; about 6% of them occurred a single time. The top ten clones comprise roughly 2.1% of the sample. Sequenced sample: PBMCs or a T cell subset sorted from them (not recorded which). Receptor source: an adult woman who had mild COVID-19 (a few samples of this study predate the infection). The sample titles of this study are shuffled in the database, so cell type and time point are left out; the donor was told from shared clones.

This clonotype was detected many times. This chain uses TRBV10-3 with TRBJ2-1; 7 bases are a match to TRBD2. Germline CDR1 and CDR2: ENHRY and SYGVKD. The junction had 3 bases not matched to a gene; V was cut back by 4 bases and J by 6 bases. CDR3 length: 13 residues. As DNA, the CDR3 is TGTGCCATCAGTGCCACTAGCGCCAATGAGCAGTTCTTC. Translating it yields CAISATSANEQFF.

This clonotype was seen more than once but under ten times. Written as DNA, the CDR3 is TGTGCCAGTAGTGAGGGGGCCAGCGTGGGCCCGATCACCGGGGAGCTGTTTTTT. Translating gives CASSEGASVGPITGELFF. The chain is built from TRBV19 and TRBJ2-2; TRBD1 matches 7 bases. The trim removed 5 bases at V and 4 bases at J, leaving 16 bases unmatched. Looked up from germline, CDR1 is LNHDA and CDR2 is SQIVND (reference sequence). The CDR3 is made up of 18 amino acids.

This clonotype was found many times. The chain couples TRBV7-8 to TRBJ2-1, with TRBD1 matching over 7 bases. The germline gives CDR1 SGHVS, CDR2 FQNEAQ. The CDR3 is 18 amino acids. Germline trimming cut 5 bases from V and 4 bases from J; bases unmatched to any gene: 17. The CDR3 region is CASSHPQRTGGSYNEQFF. The CDR3 DNA reads TGTGCCAGCAGCCACCCCCAGCGGACAGGTGGATCATACAATGAGCAGTTCTTC. Using reference TRBV7-8 and TRBJ2-1 for the parts outside the CDR3, the full variable domain is GAGVSQSPRYKVAKRGQDVALRCDPISGHVSLFWYQQALGQGPEFLTYFQNEAQLDKSGLPSDRFFAERPEGSVSTLKIQRTQQEDSAVYLCASSHPQRTGGSYNEQFFGPGTRLTVL.

This clonotype was recorded a few times. The V and J genes are TRBV25-1 and TRBJ1-1; D call uncertain. Trimming took 4 bases from V and 1 from J, leaving 4 bases between them. CDR1 MGHDK and CDR2 SYGVNS come from the germline V gene. The length of the CDR3 is 12 residues. CDR3 coding DNA: TGTGCCAGCAGTGCAGGGAACACTGAAGCTTTCTTT. It translates to CASSAGNTEAFF. The full variable domain, in which reference TRBV25-1 and TRBJ1-1 provide the parts outside the CDR3, is EADIYQTPRYLVIGTGKKITLECSQTMGHDKMYWYQQDPGMELHLIHYSYGVNSTEKGDLSSESTVSRIRTEHFPLTLESARPSHTSQYLCASSAGNTEAFFGQGTRLTVV.

This clonotype was observed a few times. The chain is built from TRBV12-3 or TRBV12-4 and TRBJ2-7; 7 positions agree with TRBD1. Trimming cost V 5 bases and J 2 bases; bases outside gene matches: 12. The CDR3 has 16 residues. The CDR3 region is CASSTGQKTNTYEQYF. DNA of the CDR3: TGTGCCAGCAGTACGGGACAGAAGACCAATACCTACGAGCAGTACTTC.

This clonotype has only a few counts. The V call is TRBV2, the J call TRBJ2-5; 7 nucleotides line up with TRBD1. V lost 10 bases to trimming and J lost 0 bases; unmatched junction nucleotides: 8. Germline CDR1 and CDR2: SNHLY and FYNNEI. CDR3 length equals 14 residues. The CDR3 is CAITQGGYQETQYF. The CDR3 DNA follows: TGTGCCATCACCCAAGGGGGCTACCAAGAGACCCAGTACTTC.

This clonotype was detected a few times. V and J are TRBV6-1 and TRBJ2-7, with D unresolved. V gave up 6 bases and J gave up 7 bases, with 25 bases separating them. CDR1 is MNHNS, CDR2 SASEGT, per germline. This CDR3 contains 16 residues. The CDR3 sequence: CASRTQGRAFVGEQYF. Here the CDR3 DNA reads TGTGCCAGCAGGACACAAGGAAGGGCCTTTGTGGGGGAGCAGTACTTC.

This clonotype was seen many times. This chain joins TRBV2 and TRBJ2-4; 13 bases match TRBD2. The CDR3 consists of 14 residues. In germline, CDR1 is SNHLY, CDR2 FYNNEI. V gave up 7 bases and J gave up 4 bases; unmatched junction bases: 1. CDR3 sequence: CASKGLAGKNIQYF. In DNA, the CDR3 is TGTGCCAGCAAGGGACTAGCGGGAAAAAACATTCAGTACTTC. Based on the CDR3 plus reference TRBV2 and TRBJ2-4, the full variable domain is EPEVTQTPSHQVTQMGQEVILRCVPISNHLYFYWYRQILGQKVEFLVSFYNNEISEKSEIFDDQFSVERPDGSNFTLKIRSTKLEDSAMYFCASKGLAGKNIQYFGAGTRLSVL.

The chain recombines TRBV29-1 with TRBJ2-1; D perhaps matches TRBD1 (6 bases). Germline V gene data show CDR1 as SQVTM and CDR2 as ANQGSEA. The V end lost 3 bases, the J end lost 4 bases, and 13 bases lay between the germline ends. The CDR3 covers 14 residues. The chain's CDR3 is CSVEGMDRYNEQFF. The CDR3 DNA sequence: TGCAGCGTTGAGGGAATGGACAGATACAATGAGCAGTTCTTC.

With respect to this clonotype: An end of the junction does not agree with germline; a read error may underlie this. The CDR3 loop reads CSVVGNSGVHF. The CDR3 DNA reads as TGCAGCGTTGTCGGGAACAGCGGGGTTCATTTT. The chain couples TRBV29-1 to TRBJ1-4, with unresolved D. CDR1 and CDR2 from the germline V gene are SQVTM and ANQGSEA. CDR3 size: 11 residues.

This clonotype was seen only once. This chain links TRBV19 with TRBJ2-3; a weak D match, TRBD2 (5 bases). The CDR3 has 17 residues. Trimming took 5 bases from V and 5 from J, leaving 23 bases between them. The V gene's germline CDR1 is LNHDA and CDR2 SQIVND (reference sequence). CDR3 DNA sequence: TGTGCCAGTAGTGACCGACCCCGACTCGCGGGTGAAGATACGCAGTATTTT. Translating it yields CASSDRPRLAGEDTQYF.

This clonotype was counted ten times or more. The genes are TRBV2 and TRBJ1-2; tentative D call: TRBD1 (6 bases). The germline gives CDR1 SNHLY, CDR2 FYNNEI. The length of the CDR3 is 12 residues. The ends were cut back, 5 bases at V and 5 bases at J, with 9 bases in the middle. Here the CDR3 reads CASSLGQYGYTF. As DNA, the CDR3 is TGTGCCAGCAGTCTTGGACAGTATGGCTACACCTTC.

This clonotype has just a few counts. V is TRBV12-3 or TRBV12-4 and J is TRBJ2-7, with TRBD1 matching over 8 bases. This CDR3 region has 13 residues. The V gene end was trimmed by 3 bases and the J gene end by 12 bases; junction bases not matched to a gene: 10. The CDR3 nucleotides are TGTGCCAGCAGTTTTAGCAGGGGGCAAAGTCCGTACTTC. It yields the protein CASSFSRGQSPYF.

The chain uses TRBV5-1 and TRBJ1-2, with D unclear. Germline values: CDR1 SGHRS, CDR2 YFSETQ. V was shortened by 0 bases and J by 5 bases, with 8 bases between the two germline ends. This CDR3 is 13 amino acids long. The CDR3 reads CASSLEAGYGYTF. The CDR3 bases are TGCGCCAGCAGCTTGGAGGCGGGATATGGCTACACCTTC. Together with reference TRBV5-1 and TRBJ1-2, the CDR3 gives the full variable domain: KAGVTQTPRYLIKTRGQQVTLSCSPISGHRSVSWYQQTPGQGLQFLFEYFSETQRNKGNFPGRFSGRQFSNSRSEMNVSTLELGDSALYLCASSLEAGYGYTFGSGTRLTVV.

This clonotype has ten or more counts. This rearrangement joins TRBV5-4 to TRBJ1-2; TRBD1 agrees at 7 bases. Losses at the gene ends were 4 bases for V and 7 bases for J; bases not matched to a gene: 13. The CDR3 consists of 15 residues. Germline values: CDR1 SGHNT, CDR2 YYREEE (reference sequence). CDR3 in DNA: TGTGCCAGCAGCCTGAGGGACAGAGAACTAAGTGGCTACACCTTC. Encoded protein: CASSLRDRELSGYTF.

The gene calls are TRBV7-6 and TRBJ2-1; 11 nucleotides line up with TRBD2. CDR3 length: 20 amino acids. V lost 1 base, J lost 4 bases, and 15 bases stayed unmatched. Per the germline V gene, CDR1 is SGHVS and CDR2 is FNYEAQ. As DNA, the CDR3 is TGTGCCAGCAGCTTAGGACTAGCGGGGAGGGGGCTCAAACATTACAATGAGCAGTTCTTC. Encoded protein: CASSLGLAGRGLKHYNEQFF.

This clonotype appeared many times. This chain connects TRBV7-6 to TRBJ2-1; 11 nucleotides match TRBD2. V shed 7 bases and J 2 bases; nucleotides not matched to a gene: 7. Germline V gene lookup returns CDR1 SGHVS and CDR2 FNYEAQ. The CDR3 consists of 16 residues. DNA of the CDR3: TGTGCCAGCACCGATTTAGCGGGAGGGCCCTACAATGAGCAGTTCTTC. Amino acids: CASTDLAGGPYNEQFF. Based on the CDR3 plus reference TRBV7-6 and TRBJ2-1, the full variable domain is GAGVSQSPRYKVTKRGQDVALRCDPISGHVSLYWYRQALGQGPEFLTYFNYEAQQDKSGLPNDRFSAERPEGSISTLTIQRTEQRDSAMYRCASTDLAGGPYNEQFFGPGTRLTVL.

The sample holds many counts of this clonotype. Germline and junction disagree at one end, which may indicate a read error. The V gene is TRBV7-7, the J gene TRBJ2-1; 14 bases agree with TRBD2. This CDR3 has 14 residues. Germline V gene lookup returns CDR1 SSHAT and CDR2 FNYEAQ (reference sequence). The CDR3 spells CASSSGLAGDEQFF. CDR3 DNA: TGTGCTAGCAGCTCGGGACTAGCGGGGGATGAGCAGTTCTTC.

This clonotype was seen at least ten times. The J gene is TRBJ1-1, the V gene TRBV18; tentative D call: TRBD1 (6 bases). Germline-derived CDR1 and CDR2 are KGHSH and LQKENI. Trimming stripped 3 bases from V and 1 base from J, with 9 bases between. CDR3 length equals 14 residues. The CDR3 loop reads CASSPGTQNTEAFF. CDR3 coding DNA: TGTGCCAGCTCACCCGGGACACAGAACACTGAAGCTTTCTTT.

This clonotype was seen a few times. This chain joins TRBV5-1 and TRBJ2-1; weak D call: TRBD1 (5 bases). Germline V gene lookup returns CDR1 SGHRS and CDR2 YFSETQ. The V end was cut by 1 base, the J end by 8 bases, with 13 bases between. This CDR3 comprises 14 residues. The CDR3 sequence is CASSLQAGLDEQFF. Written as DNA, the CDR3 is TGCGCCAGCAGCTTGCAGGCAGGGTTGGATGAGCAGTTCTTC.

The chain links TRBV12-3 or TRBV12-4 to TRBJ1-5, with D hard to call. This CDR3 contains 16 residues. V was cut by 3 bases and J by 0 bases, with 12 bases left in between. CDR3 sequence reads: CASSLMSAYSNQPQHF. Here the CDR3 DNA reads TGTGCCAGCAGTTTGATGTCAGCTTATAGCAATCAGCCCCAGCATTTT.

The sample holds many counts of this clonotype. The chain couples TRBV7-3 to TRBJ1-5; 9 bases agree with TRBD1. CDR3 length equals 14 residues. V was clipped by 4 bases and J by 4 bases; unmatched bases: 2. Germline CDR1 reads SGHTA; CDR2 reads FQGTGA. CDR3 amino acids: CASSSGTGNQPQHF. In DNA form, the CDR3 reads TGTGCCAGCAGCTCCGGGACAGGGAATCAGCCCCAGCATTTT.

This clonotype has ten or more counts. The chain recombines TRBV7-2 with TRBJ2-1; 8 nucleotides match TRBD2. This CDR3 is built from 13 residues. With 2 bases clipped from V and 13 bases from J, the junction kept 7 bases outside the gene matches. Germline CDR1 SGHTA, CDR2 FQGNSA. The CDR3 spells CASSLSTGGPQFF. Written as DNA, the CDR3 is TGTGCCAGCAGCTTATCTACGGGAGGGCCTCAGTTCTTC.

V is TRBV24-1 and J is TRBJ2-2, with TRBD2 matching over 7 bases. Losses at the gene ends were 5 bases for V and 0 bases for J; bases not matched to a gene: 2. The CDR3 has 15 amino acids. The germline V gene encodes CDR1 KGHDR and CDR2 SFDVKD. The DNA of the CDR3 is TGTGCCACCAGTGGTCGGGGGGCGAACACCGGGGAGCTGTTTTTT. As protein: CATSGRGANTGELFF.

This clonotype has ten or more counts. V is TRBV7-2 and J is TRBJ2-7; 7 bases align to TRBD2. This CDR3 is 16 amino acids long. The V gene's germline CDR1 is SGHTA and CDR2 FQGNSA. Unmatched junction bases numbered 15, after V lost 5 bases and J lost 5 bases. CDR3 sequence: CASSQRVGTTKHEQYF. In DNA, the CDR3 is TGTGCCAGCAGCCAGAGGGTCGGGACTACTAAGCACGAGCAGTACTTC.